The 30 T cell receptor beta chains given below trace back to one sample, sequenced in a study of shared clonotypes between healthy human individuals. Sequenced by immunoSEQ multiplex PCR; TCRdb stores in-frame clones only, minus some. The table includes 950,000 to 1,300,000 clones, 60% to 80% detected once. The sequenced sample was memory CD4+ T cells sorted from blood. The subset was: CD45RA-negative fraction. These receptors all come from a man between 18 and 35 years old in good health.

The chain carries TRBV19 and TRBJ1-5; 8 bases align to TRBD1. Germline CDR1 and CDR2: LNHDA and SQIVND (reference sequence). V trimming: 6 bases; J trimming: 2 bases; junction bases outside the gene matches: 12. The CDR3 length is 17 residues. The CDR3 loop reads CASRWGGQDPRNQPQHF. The CDR3 DNA sequence: TGTGCCAGTAGATGGGGGGGACAGGATCCCCGCAATCAGCCCCAGCATTTT. Complete variable domain (other parts from reference TRBV19 and TRBJ1-5): DGGITQSPKYLFRKEGQNVTLSCEQNLNHDAMYWYRQDPGQGLRLIYYSQIVNDFQKGDIAEGYSVSREKKESFPLTVTSAQKNPTAFYLCASRWGGQDPRNQPQHFGDGTRLSIL.

The V call is TRBV5-1, the J call TRBJ2-3; 7 positions agree with TRBD2. Germline CDR1 SGHRS, CDR2 YFSETQ. CDR3 length equals 16 residues. V lost 3 bases to trimming and J lost 6 bases; unmatched junction nucleotides: 13. CDR3 amino acids: CASSSLPGGVSDTQYF. The CDR3 nucleotides read TGCGCCAGCAGCTCCCTCCCGGGGGGAGTATCCGATACGCAGTATTTT.

The chain is built from TRBV30 and TRBJ1-4; perhaps TRBD1 as D (5 bases). This CDR3 has 13 amino acids. The germline V gene encodes CDR1 GTSNPN and CDR2 SVGIG (reference sequence). Trimming pared 2 bases from V and 5 bases from J, leaving 9 bases between. The CDR3 spells CAWSPGRNEKLFF. In nucleotides, the CDR3 is TGTGCCTGGAGTCCGGGGCGAAATGAAAAACTGTTTTTT.

The chain joins TRBV10-2 to TRBJ2-7; D possibly corresponds to TRBD1 (6 bases). The CDR3 extends over 14 amino acids. The V gene's germline CDR1 is WSHSY and CDR2 SAAADI. The V and J ends lost 6 bases and 2 bases respectively, with 14 bases between them. CDR3 nucleotides: TGCGCCAGCAGGATATACAGGGAAACCTACGAGCAGTACTTC. It codes for CASRIYRETYEQYF.

V is TRBV12-5 and J is TRBJ1-3; D gene ambiguous. Germline CDR1 LGHNT, CDR2 FRNRAP. The CDR3 extends over 17 amino acids. The CDR3 coding sequence is TGTGCGCGGGGATTCGTAGGGTCGGGGATCTCTGGAAACACCATATATTTT. This gives the protein CARGFVGSGISGNTIYF.

The chain is built from TRBV7-6 and TRBJ2-3; 7 bases agree with TRBD2. V lost 1 base and J lost 2; bases outside the gene matches: 6. From germline, CDR1 is SGHVS and CDR2 FNYEAQ. The CDR3 covers 16 residues. CDR3 sequence reads: CASSLGSSGLTDTQYF. The CDR3 DNA is TGTGCCAGCAGCTTAGGATCTAGCGGTCTCACAGATACGCAGTATTTT.

The gene calls are TRBV28 and TRBJ2-5; the match to TRBD2 covers 7 bases. The CDR3 length is 17 residues. V lost 3 bases and J lost 7; bases outside the gene matches: 17. Germline V gene lookup returns CDR1 MDHEN and CDR2 SYDVKM. The CDR3 protein is CASSLGRRAGVPGTQYF. CDR3 DNA: TGTGCCAGCAGTTTGGGTCGTCGGGCGGGGGTCCCGGGGACCCAGTACTTC.

The chain carries TRBV4-2 and TRBJ2-7; the D gene could be TRBD1 or TRBD2 (5 bases each). Germline V CDR1 and CDR2: LGHNA, YNFKEQ. This CDR3 has 14 residues. V dropped 4 bases and J dropped 0 bases, with 10 bases sitting between them. The CDR3 DNA reads as TGTGCCAGCAGCCTTGGTGGGACCTCCTACGAGCAGTACTTC. Translating it yields CASSLGGTSYEQYF.

CDR3 in amino acids: CASSLGPGATDTQYF. The CDR3 region has the DNA TGTGCCAGCAGCTTGGGGCCAGGGGCAACAGATACGCAGTATTTT. V and J are TRBV5-6 and TRBJ2-3, with TRBD1 as a possible D gene (6 bases). Trimming shortened V by 0 bases and J by 3 bases, and 11 bases separated the two germline ends. This CDR3 has 15 amino acids. Germline CDR1 and CDR2: SGHDT and YYEEEE.

This clone showed up just once. The V and J genes are TRBV9 and TRBJ1-4; D is possibly TRBD1 (6 bases). With 3 bases removed from V and 7 bases from J, the gap between germline ends came to 16 bases. The germline CDR1 and CDR2 sequences are SGDLS and YYNGEE. The length of the CDR3 is 15 residues. The CDR3 is CASSAGARDSEKLFF. The DNA of the CDR3 is TGTGCCAGCAGCGCGGGGGCCAGGGATAGTGAAAAACTGTTTTTT.

The DNA for the CDR3 is TGTGCCAGCAGCTTATCAGGTACTAGCGGGCTGGGGGAGCAGTACTTC. Translating gives CASSLSGTSGLGEQYF. The rearrangement uses TRBV13 and TRBJ2-7; 9 bases map to TRBD2. The germline V gene encodes CDR1 PRHDT and CDR2 FYEKMQ (reference sequence). V lost 2 bases, J lost 7 bases, and 12 bases stayed unmatched. The CDR3 runs 16 residues. The complete variable domain, with remaining parts taken from reference TRBV13 and TRBJ2-7, reads AAGVIQSPRHLIKEKRETATLKCYPIPRHDTVYWYQQGPGQDPQFLISFYEKMQSDKGSIPDRFSAQQFSDYHSELNMSSLELGDSALYFCASSLSGTSGLGEQYFGPGTRLTVT.

V usage is TRBV13 and J usage is TRBJ2-7; 9 nucleotides agree with TRBD2. Trimming cost V 5 bases and J 2 bases; bases outside gene matches: 10. CDR1 and CDR2 (germline): PRHDT, FYEKMQ (reference sequence). The CDR3 spans 16 residues. CDR3 bases: TGTGCCAGCAGCGAGGTAGCGGGAGTGGGCCCCTACGAGCAGTACTTC. Protein product: CASSEVAGVGPYEQYF.

The V call is TRBV29-1, the J call TRBJ2-7; the D gene is possibly TRBD2 (6 bases). Trimming removed 6 bases at V and 2 bases at J, with 14 bases between. This CDR3 contains 13 residues. Germline V lookup: CDR1 SQVTM, CDR2 ANQGSEA. In DNA, the CDR3 is TGCAGCGTCCTCGGGACTTCTACCTACGAGCAGTACTTC. Its protein is CSVLGTSTYEQYF.

The J gene is TRBJ2-1, the V gene TRBV30; TRBD2 might be the D (6 bases). V lost 4 bases, J lost 6 bases, and 16 bases lay in between. This CDR3 comprises 14 residues. The V gene's germline CDR1 is GTSNPN and CDR2 SVGIG (reference sequence). The CDR3 DNA is TGTGCCTGGATGGCACTAGCAAATCGCAATGAGCAGTTCTTC. Its protein is CAWMALANRNEQFF. The entire variable domain, with the rest obtained from reference TRBV30 and TRBJ2-1, is as follows: SQTIHQWPATLVQPVGSPLSLECTVEGTSNPNLYWYRQAAGRGLQLLFYSVGIGQISSEVPQNLSASRPQDRQFILSSKKLLLSDSGFYLCAWMALANRNEQFFGPGTRLTVL.

This clone was observed a handful of times. This sequence joins TRBV6-5 and TRBJ2-3; no firm D call. The V end was cut by 7 bases, the J end by 10 bases, with 6 bases between. Germline lookup yields CDR1 MNHEY and CDR2 SVGAGI. The CDR3 extends over 9 amino acids. In DNA form, the CDR3 reads TGTGCCAGCACTCGGGCGCAGTATTTT. It codes for CASTRAQYF.

As regards this clone: Other DNA sequences within the sample encode an identical CDR3. V gene TRBV5-6 combines with J gene TRBJ2-5; no definite D call. V was clipped by 0 bases and J by 2 bases, with 5 bases between them. CDR1 and CDR2 from the germline V gene are SGHDT and YYEEEE. The CDR3 length is 13 residues. CDR3 nucleotides: TGTGCCAGCAGCTTGGGACTTCAAGAGACCCAGTACTTC. It is translated as CASSLGLQETQYF. The full variable domain, its missing parts supplied by reference TRBV5-6 and TRBJ2-5, is DAGVTQSPTHLIKTRGQQVTLRCSPKSGHDTVSWYQQALGQGPQFIFQYYEEEERQRGNFPDRFSGHQFPNYSSELNVNALLLGDSALYLCASSLGLQETQYFGPGTRLLVL.

J is TRBJ2-7 and V is TRBV4-3, with 8 nucleotides matching TRBD2. The CDR3 is 15 amino acids. CDR1 is LGHNA and CDR2 is YSLEER in the germline V gene. The junction had 5 bases not matched to a gene; V was cut back by 0 bases and J by 4 bases. The CDR3 spells CASSQDRSGRYEQYF. The CDR3 DNA follows: TGCGCCAGCAGCCAAGACCGCAGCGGGAGATACGAGCAGTACTTC.

This clone has a handful of counts. The CDR3 region has the DNA TGTGCCAGCAGGGGACAGGGGTTGGCCGGGGAGCTGTTTTTT. It translates to CASRGQGLAGELFF. The chain joins TRBV2 to TRBJ2-2, with 10 bases fitting TRBD1. This CDR3 has 14 amino acids. V gave up 6 bases and J gave up 6 bases; unmatched junction bases: 4. Germline loops: CDR1 SNHLY, CDR2 FYNNEI. Full variable domain (outside the CDR3, taken from reference TRBV2 and TRBJ2-2): EPEVTQTPSHQVTQMGQEVILRCVPISNHLYFYWYRQILGQKVEFLVSFYNNEISEKSEIFDDQFSVERPDGSNFTLKIRSTKLEDSAMYFCASRGQGLAGELFFGEGSRLTVL.

The CDR3 is CASSFSSPRGYTF. CDR3 nucleotides: TGTGCCAGCAGTTTCAGTTCCCCGCGGGGCTACACCTTC. The chain links TRBV28 to TRBJ1-2; D unclear. Germline assignment: CDR1 MDHEN and CDR2 SYDVKM. The V and J ends lost 3 bases and 8 bases respectively, with 13 bases between them. This CDR3 has 13 residues.

The chain has TRBV19 and TRBJ1-4; 8 bases map to TRBD1. The CDR3 sequence is 15 residues long. Losses at the gene ends were 5 bases for V and 7 bases for J; bases not matched to a gene: 9. CDR1 and CDR2 (germline): LNHDA, SQIVND (reference sequence). CDR3 protein: CASSSRQGQVEKLFF. DNA of the CDR3: TGTGCCAGTAGTTCCCGACAGGGGCAAGTTGAAAAACTGTTTTTT.

The chain recombines TRBV5-1 with TRBJ2-5; 7 bases map to TRBD1. Germline V gene data show CDR1 as SGHRS and CDR2 as YFSETQ. J gave up 5 bases and V 2 bases, and 9 bases lay outside the gene matches. The CDR3 is made up of 15 amino acids. The CDR3 is CASSFTGANGETQYF. Here the CDR3 DNA reads TGCGCCAGCAGCTTCACAGGGGCTAACGGGGAGACCCAGTACTTC.

The chain carries TRBV6-1 and TRBJ2-2, with D possibly TRBD2 on 6 matching bases. Trimming pared 7 bases from V and 4 bases from J, leaving 16 bases between. Germline lookup yields CDR1 MNHNS and CDR2 SASEGT. The CDR3 covers 15 residues. CDR3 coding DNA: TGTGCCAGCAAGAGGGACTCCCTCACCACCGGGGAGCTGTTTTTT. Protein sequence: CASKRDSLTTGELFF.

This chain joins TRBV6-5 and TRBJ2-7, with 8 bases lining up with TRBD1. Germline V CDR1 and CDR2: MNHEY, SVGAGI. The CDR3 is 14 residues long. V gave up 5 bases and J gave up 1 base; unmatched junction bases: 4. The CDR3: CASSQQGVSYEQYF. CDR3 DNA sequence: TGTGCCAGCAGTCAACAGGGGGTATCCTACGAGCAGTACTTC.

The V call is TRBV6-5, the J call TRBJ1-2; D possibly corresponds to TRBD1 (6 bases). The V and J ends lost 2 bases and 0 bases respectively, with 13 bases between them. Germline V gene data show CDR1 as MNHEY and CDR2 as SVGAGI. The CDR3 totals 16 residues. The CDR3 coding sequence is TGTGCCAGCAGTTACGCCGGGACAAGCGCTAACTATGGCTACACCTTC. Translation gives CASSYAGTSANYGYTF.

The genes are TRBV7-9 and TRBJ2-5; D not certain. The length of the CDR3 is 13 residues. V gave up 1 base and J gave up 4 bases, with 7 bases separating them. The germline gives CDR1 SEHNR, CDR2 FQNEAQ (reference sequence). As DNA, the CDR3 is TGTGCCAGCAGCTTAGTAGGCGGAGAGACCCAGTACTTC. The encoded protein is CASSLVGGETQYF.

This sequence joins TRBV5-1 and TRBJ2-1, with 9 bases fitting TRBD2. The V and J ends lost 4 bases and 0 bases, in that order; junction bases with no gene match: 8. Germline V lookup: CDR1 SGHRS, CDR2 YFSETQ. CDR3 length: 17 amino acids. The CDR3 reads CASSPGLAVSSYNEQFF. CDR3 DNA: TGCGCCAGCAGCCCGGGACTAGCTGTCAGCTCCTACAATGAGCAGTTCTTC. Filled out from reference TRBV5-1 and TRBJ2-1, the complete variable domain reads KAGVTQTPRYLIKTRGQQVTLSCSPISGHRSVSWYQQTPGQGLQFLFEYFSETQRNKGNFPGRFSGRQFSNSRSEMNVSTLELGDSALYLCASSPGLAVSSYNEQFFGPGTRLTVL.

This rearrangement joins TRBV11-2 to TRBJ1-5; 7 bases map to TRBD1. The CDR3 consists of 13 residues. Germline CDR1 reads SGHAT; CDR2 reads FQNNGV. Trimming removed 5 bases from V and 11 bases from J; junction bases left unmatched: 9. The CDR3 region is CASSPSTGRSQHF. The CDR3 DNA reads TGTGCCAGCAGCCCCTCGACAGGGAGGTCCCAGCATTTT.

V usage is TRBV4-3 and J usage is TRBJ2-7, with 7 bases that match TRBD2. CDR1 LGHNA and CDR2 YSLEER come from the germline V gene. V shed 1 base and J 6 bases; nucleotides not matched to a gene: 9. This CDR3 region has 15 residues. The CDR3 DNA sequence: TGCGCCAGCAGCCAAGTGGGAGACGGGGGGACCGAGCAGTACTTC. The encoded protein is CASSQVGDGGTEQYF.

The chain combines TRBV6-1 with TRBJ1-5; D may be TRBD1 (6 bases). The CDR3 consists of 14 residues. Germline V lookup: CDR1 MNHNS, CDR2 SASEGT. V was trimmed by 6 bases and J by 1 base, leaving 10 bases between them. The CDR3 bases are TGTGCCAGCAGATGGACAGACAGCAATCAGCCCCAGCATTTT. It specifies CASRWTDSNQPQHF.

This clone has just one count. V gene TRBV4-1 combines with J gene TRBJ2-6; D is perhaps TRBD1 or TRBD2 (5 bases each). Germline V gene lookup returns CDR1 MGHRA and CDR2 YSYEKL. CDR3 length equals 18 residues. V was cut by 6 bases and J by 0 bases, with 18 bases left in between. CDR3 DNA sequence: TGCGCCAGCAGTTCCGGTTGGGGACGTAACTCTGGGGCCAACGTCCTGACTTTC. Translating gives CASSSGWGRNSGANVLTF.